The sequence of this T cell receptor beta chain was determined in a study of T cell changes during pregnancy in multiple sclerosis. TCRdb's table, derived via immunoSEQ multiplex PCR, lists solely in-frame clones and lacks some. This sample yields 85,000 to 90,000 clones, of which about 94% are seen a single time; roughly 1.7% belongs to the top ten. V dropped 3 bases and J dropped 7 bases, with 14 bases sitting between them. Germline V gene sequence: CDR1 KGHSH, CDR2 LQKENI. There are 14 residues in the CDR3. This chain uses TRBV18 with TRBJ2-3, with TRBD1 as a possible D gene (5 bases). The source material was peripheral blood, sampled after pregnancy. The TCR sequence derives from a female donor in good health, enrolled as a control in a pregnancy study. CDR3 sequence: CASSPLGVQNTQYF. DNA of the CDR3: TGTGCCAGCTCACCTTTAGGGGTCCAGAATACGCAGTATTTT.